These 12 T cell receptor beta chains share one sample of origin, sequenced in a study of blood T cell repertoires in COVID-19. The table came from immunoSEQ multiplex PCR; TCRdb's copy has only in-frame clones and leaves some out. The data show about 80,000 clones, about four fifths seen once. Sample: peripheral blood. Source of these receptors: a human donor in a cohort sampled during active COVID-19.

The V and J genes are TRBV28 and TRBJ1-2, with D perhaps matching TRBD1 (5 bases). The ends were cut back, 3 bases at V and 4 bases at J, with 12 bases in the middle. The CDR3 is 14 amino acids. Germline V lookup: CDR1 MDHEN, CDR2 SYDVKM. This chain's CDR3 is CASSLGQGPYGYTF. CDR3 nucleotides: TGTGCCAGCAGTTTGGGCCAGGGCCCCTATGGCTACACCTTC.

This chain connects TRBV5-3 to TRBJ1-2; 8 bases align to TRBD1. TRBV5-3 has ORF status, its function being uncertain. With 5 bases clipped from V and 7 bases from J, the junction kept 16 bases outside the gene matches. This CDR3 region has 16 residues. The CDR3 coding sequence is TGTGCCAGAAGTTCTGGACAGGGAGCCTCTTGGTGTGGCTACACCTTC. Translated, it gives CARSSGQGASWCGYTF.

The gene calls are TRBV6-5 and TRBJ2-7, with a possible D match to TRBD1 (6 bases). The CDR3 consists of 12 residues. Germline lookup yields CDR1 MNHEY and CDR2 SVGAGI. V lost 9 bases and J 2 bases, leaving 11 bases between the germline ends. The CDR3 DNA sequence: TGTGCCAGTACAGGGTCCACCTACGAGCAGTACTTC. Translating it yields CASTGSTYEQYF.

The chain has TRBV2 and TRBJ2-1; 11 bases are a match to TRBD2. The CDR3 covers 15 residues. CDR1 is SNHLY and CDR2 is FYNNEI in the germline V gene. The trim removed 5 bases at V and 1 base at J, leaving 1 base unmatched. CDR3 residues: CASSTSGGSYNEQFF. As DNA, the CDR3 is TGTGCCAGCAGTACTAGCGGGGGATCCTACAATGAGCAGTTCTTC. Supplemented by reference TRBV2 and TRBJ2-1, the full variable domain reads EPEVTQTPSHQVTQMGQEVILRCVPISNHLYFYWYRQILGQKVEFLVSFYNNEISEKSEIFDDQFSVERPDGSNFTLKIRSTKLEDSAMYFCASSTSGGSYNEQFFGPGTRLTVL.

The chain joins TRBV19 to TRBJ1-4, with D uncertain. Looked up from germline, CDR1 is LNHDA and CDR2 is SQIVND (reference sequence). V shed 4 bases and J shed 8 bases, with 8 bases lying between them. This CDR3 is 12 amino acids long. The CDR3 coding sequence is TGTGCCAGTAGTACGCGCGGCGAAAAACTGTTTTTT. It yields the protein CASSTRGEKLFF.

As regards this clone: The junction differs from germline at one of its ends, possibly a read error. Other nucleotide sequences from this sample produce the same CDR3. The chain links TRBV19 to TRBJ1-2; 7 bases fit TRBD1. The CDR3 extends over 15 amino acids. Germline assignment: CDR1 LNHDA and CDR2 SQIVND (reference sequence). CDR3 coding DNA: TGTGCCAGTAGAGATCCAGGACAGGCCCACTATGGTTACACCTTC. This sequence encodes CASRDPGQAHYGYTF.

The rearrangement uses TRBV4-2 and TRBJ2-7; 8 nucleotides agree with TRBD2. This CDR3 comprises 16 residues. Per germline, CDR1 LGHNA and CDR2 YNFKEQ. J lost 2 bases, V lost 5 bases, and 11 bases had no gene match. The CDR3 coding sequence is TGTGCCAGCAGCGACTTTTGGAGCGGGGGACCCTACGAGCAGTACTTC. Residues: CASSDFWSGGPYEQYF.

This chain's CDR3 is CASSQATAGNTIYF. The DNA for the CDR3 is TGTGCCAGCAGCCAAGCAACTGCCGGAAACACCATATATTTT. The rearrangement joins TRBV3-1 (or the pseudogene TRBV3-2) to TRBJ1-3; D uncertain. This CDR3 contains 14 residues. Trimming stripped 1 base from V and 4 bases from J, with 8 bases between. Germline-derived CDR1 and CDR2 are LGHDT and YNNKEL (reference sequence).

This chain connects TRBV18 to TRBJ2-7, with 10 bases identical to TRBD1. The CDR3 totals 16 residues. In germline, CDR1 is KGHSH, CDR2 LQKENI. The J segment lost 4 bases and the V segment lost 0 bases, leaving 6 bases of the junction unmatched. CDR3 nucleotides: TGTGCCAGCTCACCACCCGGGGGACAGGGGCCTTACGAGCAGTACTTC. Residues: CASSPPGGQGPYEQYF.

The CDR3, as DNA: TGTGCCAGCAGTTTGGTGAACAGGGCAAACACTGAAGCTTTCTTT. The encoded protein is CASSLVNRANTEAFF. This chain joins TRBV28 and TRBJ1-1; TRBD1 might be the D (6 bases). This CDR3 has 15 amino acids. CDR1 and CDR2 (germline): MDHEN, SYDVKM. V was pared by 3 bases and J by 2 bases, with 13 bases between.

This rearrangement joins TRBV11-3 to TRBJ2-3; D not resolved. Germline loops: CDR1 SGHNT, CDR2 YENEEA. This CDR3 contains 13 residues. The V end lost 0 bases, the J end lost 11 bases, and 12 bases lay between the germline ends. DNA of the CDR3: TGTGCCAGCAGCTTAGATTTGCAGGCTGAGCAGTATTTT. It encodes CASSLDLQAEQYF.

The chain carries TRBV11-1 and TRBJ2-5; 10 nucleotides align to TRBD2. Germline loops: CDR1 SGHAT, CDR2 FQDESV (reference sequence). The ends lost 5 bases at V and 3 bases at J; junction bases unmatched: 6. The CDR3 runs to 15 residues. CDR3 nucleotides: TGTGCCAGCAGCCCAAGCGGGGGGGCAGAAGAGACCCAGTACTTC. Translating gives CASSPSGGAEETQYF. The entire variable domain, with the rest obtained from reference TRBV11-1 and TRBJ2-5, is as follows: EAEVAQSPRYKITEKSQAVAFWCDPISGHATLYWYRQILGQGPELLVQFQDESVVDDSQLPKDRFSAERLKGVDSTLKIQPAELGDSAMYLCASSPSGGAEETQYFGPGTRLLVL.